This passage covers 19 T cell receptor beta chains from one sample sequenced in a study of T cell clonality in common variable immunodeficiency. Clones were read by immunoSEQ multiplex PCR, and TCRdb kept only the in-frame ones, dropping some. There are about 41,000 clones in the sample, none observed a single time. Input material: peripheral blood mononuclear cells. These receptor sequences come from a person between 18 and 75 years old in good health.

This clone came up many times. The read stops 3 residues short of the end of the CDR3; the missing end is completed from the germline J gene. This rearrangement joins TRBV20-1 to TRBJ2-3; 11 bases match TRBD2. The CDR3 loop spans 19 amino acids. The V gene end was trimmed by 4 bases and the J gene end by 2 bases; junction bases not matched to a gene: 17. Germline CDR1 and CDR2: DFQATT and SNEGSKA (reference sequence). The CDR3 bases that were read are TGCAGTGCTACGACGGTACATATCACTAGCGGGAGTAACACAGATACG. Protein product: CSATTVHITSGSNTDT. The entire CDR3 reads CSATTVHITSGSNTDTQYF.

A few counts support this clone. The read ends 3 residues shy of where the CDR3 ends; the end is completed using the germline J gene. V gene TRBV7-3 combines with J gene TRBJ1-1, with TRBD1 matching over 8 bases. Germline loops: CDR1 SGHTA, CDR2 FQGTGA. The CDR3 has 19 amino acids. V shed 1 base, J shed 5 bases, and the junction held 18 bases outside the gene matches. Partial CDR3 DNA: TGTGCCAGCAGCTTAATGGGGGGGCCGTGGACAGGGCGGGGGACTGAA. The encoded protein is CASSLMGGPWTGRGTE. The whole CDR3 protein reads CASSLMGGPWTGRGTEAFF.

By share, this clone ranks as medium-sized. The read ends 3 residues before the CDR3 terminus; that terminus is restored from the germline J gene. The rearrangement uses TRBV20-1 and TRBJ2-3; the match to TRBD2 covers 8 bases. Germline V gene data show CDR1 as DFQATT and CDR2 as SNEGSKA (reference sequence). Germline trimming cut 5 bases from V and 5 bases from J; bases unmatched to any gene: 18. CDR3 length equals 17 residues. Incomplete CDR3 DNA: TGCAGTGCTCCCACCTCTGCGACTAGCGTCGGGGGAGATACG. Translation gives CSAPTSATSVGGDT. The entire CDR3 protein is CSAPTSATSVGGDTQYF.

This clone was seen ten or more times. The CDR3 end falls 3 residues outside the read, so it is completed with the germline J gene. The chain is built from TRBV4-1 and TRBJ2-7, with TRBD2 matching 11 bases. Germline V CDR1 and CDR2: MGHRA, YSYEKL. Losses at the gene ends were 2 bases for V and 4 bases for J; bases not matched to a gene: 4. CDR3 length: 15 amino acids. CDR3 sequence reads: CASSQLAGGPYEQYF. Partial CDR3 DNA: TGCGCCAGCAGCCAATTAGCGGGAGGGCCTTACGAG.

This clone came up many times. The read terminates 3 residues ahead of where the CDR3 ends, so the germline J gene completes it. The chain couples TRBV5-1 to TRBJ2-1; TRBD2 aligns across 11 bases. CDR3 length equals 14 residues. CDR1 SGHRS and CDR2 YFSETQ come from the germline V gene. Trimming removed 3 bases from V and 9 bases from J; junction bases left unmatched: 5. The part of the CDR3 DNA that was read is TGCGCCAGCAGCTCCGTAGCGGGAGGGCGTGAG. Translated, it gives CASSSVAGGRE. The CDR3 as a whole reads CASSSVAGGREQFF.

In its sample, this clone was seen many times. Sequencing ends 3 residues short of the CDR3 end; the germline J gene provides the rest. The chain employs TRBV20-1 and TRBJ2-7; possibly TRBD1 for D (5 bases). The germline V gene encodes CDR1 DFQATT and CDR2 SNEGSKA (reference sequence). V lost 2 bases and J 3 bases, leaving 23 bases between the germline ends. This CDR3 has 17 residues. The CDR3 is CSARPLTWGGVRYEQYF. Incomplete CDR3 DNA: TGCAGTGCTAGACCCCTGACGTGGGGCGGAGTCCGCTACGAG.

In this sample, this clone turned up many times. The read finishes 3 residues shy of the CDR3 end, and the germline J gene is used to complete it. The V gene is TRBV7-3, the J gene TRBJ2-1, with 9 nucleotides matching TRBD2. The J segment lost 5 bases and the V segment lost 1 base, leaving 9 bases of the junction unmatched. CDR3 length: 17 amino acids. Per the germline V gene, CDR1 is SGHTA and CDR2 is FQGTGA. The part of the CDR3 DNA that was read is TGTGCCAGCAGCTTAAGTCTTAGCGGGAGAGGTAACAATGAG. Translated: CASSLSLSGRGNNE. The full CDR3 protein is CASSLSLSGRGNNEQFF.

This clone was observed many times. The sequenced CDR3 bases are TGTGCCAGCTCGGCCGGGACTAGCGGGAGGGCCCTCGAG. Protein sequence: CASSAGTSGRALE. The CDR3 in its entirety is CASSAGTSGRALEQYF. This chain connects TRBV18 to TRBJ2-7; 16 bases are a match to TRBD2. The sequenced fragment ends 3 residues before the CDR3 boundary, so the rest is inferred from the germline J gene. Unmatched junction bases numbered 8, after V lost 6 bases and J lost 6 bases. CDR1 and CDR2 (germline): KGHSH, LQKENI. The CDR3 contains 16 residues. The full variable domain, its missing parts supplied by reference TRBV18 and TRBJ2-7, is NAGVMQNPRHLVRRRGQEARLRCSPMKGHSHVYWYRQLPEEGLKFMVYLQKENIIDESGMPKERFSAEFPKEGPSILRIQQVVRGDSAAYFCASSAGTSGRALEQYFGPGTRLTVT.

This clone was seen many times. The read falls 3 residues short of the CDR3 end, and the missing part is taken from the germline J gene. The chain carries TRBV10-3 and TRBJ1-2, with D possibly being TRBD1 (5 bases). Germline V gene data show CDR1 as ENHRY and CDR2 as SYGVKD. The CDR3 loop spans 14 amino acids. V was pared by 9 bases and J by 6 bases, with 20 bases between. The CDR3 bases that were read are TGTGCCATTTCCACAGGAGTAGAATTGAATGGC. Encoded protein: CAISTGVELNG. The full CDR3 sequence reads CAISTGVELNGYTF.

In this sample, this clone turned up many times. The CDR3 goes on 3 residues after the read ends, and that part is filled in from the germline J gene. The chain recombines TRBV2 with TRBJ2-1; 9 bases agree with TRBD1. The junction had 12 bases not matched to a gene; V was cut back by 6 bases and J by 6 bases. The CDR3 totals 16 residues. Germline CDR1 is SNHLY and CDR2 is FYNNEI. The sequenced part of the CDR3 DNA is TGTGCCAGCAGCCCAATGGGACAGGGACGTTCCAATGAG. This encodes CASSPMGQGRSNE. The CDR3 in full is CASSPMGQGRSNEQFF.

Concerning this clone: Read coverage stops 3 residues before the CDR3 terminus; the germline J gene supplies the remainder. The chain links TRBV20-1 to TRBJ2-3; 8 nucleotides match TRBD2. Germline V gene data show CDR1 as DFQATT and CDR2 as SNEGSKA (reference sequence). CDR3 length: 13 residues. Here the CDR3 reads CSANPGGWETQYF. The DNA read from the CDR3 is TGCAGTGCGAATCCGGGGGGGTGGGAGACG.

This clone was found many times. The sequence runs out 3 residues before the end of the CDR3; the remainder is reconstructed from the germline J gene. The rearrangement links TRBV20-1 to TRBJ2-5, with 8 bases matching TRBD1. Trimming at V came to 6 bases and at J to 7 bases, leaving 22 bases not matched to a gene. This CDR3 has 17 amino acids. The germline V gene encodes CDR1 DFQATT and CDR2 SNEGSKA (reference sequence). The CDR3 sequence: CSAIAGGSQGALGTQYF. Incomplete CDR3 DNA: TGCAGTGCAATAGCCGGAGGTTCTCAGGGGGCGTTAGGGACC.

This clone occurred many times. Coverage ceases 3 residues before the CDR3 finishes, and the germline J gene fills in the end. The chain has TRBV27 and TRBJ2-3; D possibly corresponds to TRBD1 (5 bases). V was clipped by 6 bases and J by 1 base, with 14 bases between them. Germline V gene lookup returns CDR1 MNHEY and CDR2 SMNVEV (reference sequence). The CDR3 extends over 15 amino acids. CDR3 DNA, as far as it was read: TGTGCCAGCAGGCTCTCAGGGATGGGCACAGATACG. Amino acid sequence: CASRLSGMGTDT. The whole CDR3 region reads CASRLSGMGTDTQYF.

In this sample, this clone turned up a few times. The read is 3 residues too short to cover the CDR3 end, so that end is filled in from the germline J gene. The gene calls are TRBV2 and TRBJ1-2, with D perhaps TRBD1 (5 bases). Trimming took off 0 bases at V and 1 base at J, with 12 bases between the two ends. There are 16 residues in the CDR3. The germline V gene has CDR1 SNHLY and CDR2 FYNNEI. CDR3 sequence reads: CASSEAKGVVNYGYTF. The part of the CDR3 DNA that was read is TGTGCCAGCAGTGAAGCTAAAGGGGTGGTTAACTATGGC.

In its sample, this clone was seen many times. The CDR3 end lies 3 residues beyond the end of the read and is filled in from the germline J gene. The rearrangement links TRBV5-1 to TRBJ2-3, with TRBD1 identical over 8 bases. V lost 0 bases, J lost 2 bases, and 2 bases stayed unmatched. This CDR3 has 15 amino acids. Germline V gene lookup returns CDR1 SGHRS and CDR2 YFSETQ. CDR3 in amino acids: CASSLGDRNTDTQYF. The sequenced CDR3 bases are TGCGCCAGCAGCTTGGGGGACAGGAACACAGATACG. The variable domain in full, with the rest retrieved from reference TRBV5-1 and TRBJ2-3, is KAGVTQTPRYLIKTRGQQVTLSCSPISGHRSVSWYQQTPGQGLQFLFEYFSETQRNKGNFPGRFSGRQFSNSRSEMNVSTLELGDSALYLCASSLGDRNTDTQYFGPGTRLTVL.

For this clone: The read ends 3 residues before the CDR3 terminus; that terminus is restored from the germline J gene. J is TRBJ1-5 and V is TRBV2; TRBD1 aligns across 7 bases. The CDR3 extends over 15 amino acids. With V trimmed by 5 bases and J by 7 bases, 11 bases remained unmatched. CDR1 SNHLY and CDR2 FYNNEI come from the germline V gene. CDR3 residues: CASSRDSGQVQPQHF. CDR3 DNA (partial): TGTGCCAGCAGTCGGGACAGCGGACAGGTCCAGCCC. Filled out from reference TRBV2 and TRBJ1-5, the complete variable domain reads EPEVTQTPSHQVTQMGQEVILRCVPISNHLYFYWYRQILGQKVEFLVSFYNNEISEKSEIFDDQFSVERPDGSNFTLKIRSTKLEDSAMYFCASSRDSGQVQPQHFGDGTRLSIL.

This clone showed up many times. The sequenced fragment ends 3 residues before the CDR3 boundary, so the rest is inferred from the germline J gene. This chain uses TRBV20-1 with TRBJ2-3; 9 bases agree with TRBD1. The CDR3 length is 18 residues. Germline CDR1 is DFQATT and CDR2 is SNEGSKA (reference sequence). V gave up 0 bases and J gave up 0 bases; unmatched junction bases: 10. CDR3 region: CSAREELGTGSSTDTQYF. The covered CDR3 bases are TGCAGTGCTAGAGAGGAGTTGGGGACAGGGTCTAGCACAGATACG.

This clone was detected many times. The read falls 3 residues short of the CDR3 end, and the missing part is taken from the germline J gene. The chain recombines TRBV7-9 with TRBJ1-6, with D perhaps matching TRBD1 (5 bases). This CDR3 region has 15 residues. Germline assignment: CDR1 SEHNR and CDR2 FQNEAQ (reference sequence). The germline V and J ends were trimmed by 4 bases and 8 bases, with 15 bases remaining between them. The CDR3 sequence: CASSSTGGVDSPLHF. The covered CDR3 bases are TGTGCCAGCAGCTCCACTGGGGGGGTGGATTCACCC. The whole variable domain, filled in from reference TRBV7-9 and TRBJ1-6, reads DTGVSQNPRHKITKRGQNVTFRCDPISEHNRLYWYRQTLGQGPEFLTYFQNEAQLEKSRLLSDRFSAERPKGSFSTLEIQRTEQGDSAMYLCASSSTGGVDSPLHFGNGTRLTVT.

A note on this clone: The CDR3 goes on 3 residues after the read ends, and that part is filled in from the germline J gene. This chain joins TRBV27 and TRBJ2-7; 7 bases match TRBD2. Germline V gene lookup returns CDR1 MNHEY and CDR2 SMNVEV (reference sequence). V lost 3 bases to trimming and J lost 6 bases; unmatched junction nucleotides: 5. This CDR3 spans 13 amino acids. The CDR3 bases that were read are TGTGCCAGCAGTTTTAGGGAGGGGATCGAG. It specifies CASSFREGIE. The entire CDR3 sequence reads CASSFREGIEQYF.